What follows describes a single TCR beta chain. Clones were sequenced by immunoSEQ multiplex PCR, and TCRdb holds only the in-frame ones, with some missing. The table has 87,000 or so clones, 85% to 90% seen once. These data are taken from a study of T cell responses to AZD1222 COVID-19 vaccine. In germline, CDR1 is MDHEN, CDR2 SYDVKM. Between the trimmed V and J ends, which lost 8 bases and 7 bases, there was a span of 15 bases. The CDR3 covers 13 residues. The specimen was peripheral blood, collected on day 0 of AZD1222 vaccination. The J gene is TRBJ2-1, the V gene TRBV28; D is perhaps TRBD2 (6 bases). This sequence originates from an adult in good health. CDR3 sequence (DNA): TGTGCCAGCCGATCAGGAGGGGTTAATGAGCAGTTCTTC. Translating gives CASRSGGVNEQFF.